The rows below give T cell receptor beta chains drawn from one sample of a study of blood T cell repertoires in COVID-19. Profiled with immunoSEQ multiplex PCR; TCRdb holds only in-frame clones, not every one. Of about 55,000 clones listed, about 90% are singletons. The sequenced sample was peripheral blood. The receptors derive from a man in his fifties or sixties with active COVID-19. The CDR3 runs from the conserved cysteine through the conserved F or W. D genes are given only for firm matches. Rows may omit the clone size; those that give it use once, few, many or a size class.

v_call: TRBV9
d_call: NA
clone_size: NA
j_call: TRBJ1-1
cdr3_nt: TGTGCCAGCAGGATCGAGGGTTTTAACACTGAAGCTTTCTTT
cdr3_aa: CASRIEGFNTEAFF

v_call: TRBV4-1
d_call: NA
clone_size: NA
j_call: TRBJ1-1
cdr3_nt: TGCGCCAGCAGCCAAGATAGAGGGAACACTGAAGCTTTCTTT
cdr3_aa: CASSQDRGNTEAFF

v_call: TRBV2
d_call: NA
clone_size: NA
j_call: TRBJ2-7
cdr3_nt: TGTGCCAGCAGTCCAGGTGGGCATGGGCAGGGGAGCTACGAGCAGTACTTC
cdr3_aa: CASSPGGHGQGSYEQYF

v_call: TRBV21-1
d_call: NA
clone_size: NA
j_call: TRBJ2-1
cdr3_nt: TGTGCCAGCAGCGCGGGACTAGCGGGAAGGCTCTACAATGAGCAGTTCTTC
cdr3_aa: CASSAGLAGRLYNEQFF

v_call: TRBV19
d_call: TRBD2
clone_size: NA
j_call: TRBJ2-3
cdr3_nt: TGTGCCAGTAGTAATAGCGGGACGGGGGATACGCAGTATTTT
cdr3_aa: CASSNSGTGDTQYF

v_call: TRBV7-7
d_call: NA
clone_size: NA
j_call: TRBJ2-7
cdr3_nt: TGTGCCAGCAGCTTAGAGGTGGGCGGGTACGAGCAGTACTTC
cdr3_aa: CASSLEVGGYEQYF

v_call: TRBV6-1
d_call: TRBD1
clone_size: NA
j_call: TRBJ2-7
cdr3_nt: TGTGCCAGCAGTGAACCGGGACAGGGGGTCTACGAGCAGTACTTC
cdr3_aa: CASSEPGQGVYEQYF

v_call: TRBV19
d_call: TRBD2
clone_size: NA
j_call: TRBJ2-1
cdr3_nt: TGTGCCAGTAGTCAATCCGCCAGCAGACTAGCGGGGACCTACAATGAGCAGTTCTTC
cdr3_aa: CASSQSASRLAGTYNEQFF

v_call: TRBV19
d_call: NA
clone_size: NA
j_call: TRBJ1-3
cdr3_nt: TGTGCCAGTAGCCCTACAGCTAACACCATATATTTT
cdr3_aa: CASSPTANTIYF

v_call: TRBV27
d_call: TRBD2
clone_size: NA
j_call: TRBJ2-1
cdr3_nt: TGTGCCAGCAGTTCCCGGACTAGCGGCAATGAGCAGTTCTTC
cdr3_aa: CASSSRTSGNEQFF

v_call: TRBV7-3
d_call: TRBD2
clone_size: NA
j_call: TRBJ2-1
cdr3_nt: TGTGCCAGCAGCCCAGACTCTAGCGGGAGGTACACTGAGCAGTTCTTC
cdr3_aa: CASSPDSSGRYTEQFF

v_call: TRBV18
d_call: NA
clone_size: NA
j_call: TRBJ2-5
cdr3_nt: TGTGCCAGCTCACCGAGCGGCGGGAAAGAGACCCAGTACTTC
cdr3_aa: CASSPSGGKETQYF

v_call: TRBV18
d_call: NA
clone_size: NA
j_call: TRBJ1-3
cdr3_nt: TGTGCCAGCTCACCATTATCAGGAACCCAGACAACTAGCTCTGGAAACACCATATATTTT
cdr3_aa: CASSPLSGTQTTSSGNTIYF

v_call: TRBV30
d_call: NA
clone_size: NA
j_call: TRBJ1-3
cdr3_nt: TGTGCCTGGAGTCCGAAATTCGTAGCGACTGGAAACACCATATATTTT
cdr3_aa: CAWSPKFVATGNTIYF

v_call: TRBV27
d_call: TRBD2
clone_size: NA
j_call: TRBJ2-1
cdr3_nt: TGTGCCAGCAGTTTATTGGTGGGAGGGCCGATGTACAATGAGCAGTTCTTC
cdr3_aa: CASSLLVGGPMYNEQFF

v_call: TRBV30
d_call: NA
clone_size: NA
j_call: TRBJ2-5
cdr3_nt: TGTGCCTGGAGAAGGCAGGAAGAGACCCAGTACTTC
cdr3_aa: CAWRRQEETQYF

v_call: TRBV4-1
d_call: TRBD1
clone_size: NA
j_call: TRBJ2-7
cdr3_nt: TGCGCCAGCAGCCAAGGTTGGGGACAGGACTACGAGCAGTACTTC
cdr3_aa: CASSQGWGQDYEQYF

v_call: TRBV6-5
d_call: NA
clone_size: NA
j_call: TRBJ1-2
cdr3_nt: TGTGCCAGCAGTTACGGGGGGTCTAACTATGGCTACACCTTC
cdr3_aa: CASSYGGSNYGYTF

v_call: TRBV10-1
d_call: TRBD1
clone_size: few
j_call: TRBJ2-7
cdr3_nt: TGCGCCAGCAGTACGACAGGGGGATACGAGCAGTACTTC
cdr3_aa: CASSTTGGYEQYF

v_call: TRBV29-1
d_call: NA
clone_size: NA
j_call: TRBJ1-1
cdr3_nt: TGCAGCGTTGCGGGACAAATGAACACTGAAGCTTTCTTT
cdr3_aa: CSVAGQMNTEAFF

v_call: TRBV7-9
d_call: NA
clone_size: NA
j_call: TRBJ2-2
cdr3_nt: TGTGCCAGCAGACCGGACACCGGGGAGCTGTTTTTT
cdr3_aa: CASRPDTGELFF

v_call: TRBV24-1
d_call: TRBD1
clone_size: once
j_call: TRBJ2-7
cdr3_nt: TGTGCCATAACGGGACAGGGGGCCGACGAGCAGTACTTC
cdr3_aa: CAITGQGADEQYF

v_call: TRBV19
d_call: TRBD1
clone_size: NA
j_call: TRBJ1-4
cdr3_nt: TGTGCCAGTAGTTCTGGGACAGGGGTAAGGGCAACTAATGAAAAACTGTTTTTT
cdr3_aa: CASSSGTGVRATNEKLFF

v_call: TRBV27
d_call: NA
clone_size: NA
j_call: TRBJ2-2
cdr3_nt: TGTGCCAGCAGAAGGGGAAACACCGGGGAGCTGTTTTTT
cdr3_aa: CASRRGNTGELFF

v_call: TRBV12-3/TRBV12-4
d_call: NA
clone_size: once
j_call: TRBJ1-5
cdr3_nt: TGTGCCAGCAGTTTGGCTAGCAATCAGCCCCAGCATTTT
cdr3_aa: CASSLASNQPQHF

v_call: TRBV7-8
d_call: TRBD2
clone_size: few
j_call: TRBJ2-1
cdr3_nt: TGTGCCAGCAGCTACACTAGCGGCTCCTACAATGAGCAGTTCTTC
cdr3_aa: CASSYTSGSYNEQFF

v_call: TRBV25-1
d_call: TRBD1
clone_size: NA
j_call: TRBJ2-4
cdr3_nt: TGTGCCAGCAGTGATTACGGGACAGGGGGAGACATTCAGTACTTC
cdr3_aa: CASSDYGTGGDIQYF

v_call: TRBV30
d_call: NA
clone_size: NA
j_call: TRBJ2-3
cdr3_nt: TGTGCCTCCGATTTTCGGGTGGGACACAGCACAGATACGCAGTATTTT
cdr3_aa: CASDFRVGHSTDTQYF

v_call: TRBV4-1
d_call: NA
clone_size: NA
j_call: TRBJ1-1
cdr3_nt: TGCGCCAGCAGCCCCCAAGGGGGTGGTCCGAGGAACACTGAAGCTTTCTTT
cdr3_aa: CASSPQGGGPRNTEAFF

v_call: TRBV2
d_call: TRBD1
clone_size: once
j_call: TRBJ2-5
cdr3_nt: TGTGCCAGCAGGGGACAGAAAACAGAGACCCAGTACTTC
cdr3_aa: CASRGQKTETQYF

v_call: TRBV4-1
d_call: TRBD2
clone_size: NA
j_call: TRBJ2-5
cdr3_nt: TGCGCCAGCAGCCCTGCTGGGACTAGCGGGAGGGAGACCCAGTACTTC
cdr3_aa: CASSPAGTSGRETQYF

v_call: TRBV11-3
d_call: NA
clone_size: NA
j_call: TRBJ1-1
cdr3_nt: TGTGCCAGCAGCTTTAATAGTGGGGGGACTGAAGCTTTCTTT
cdr3_aa: CASSFNSGGTEAFF

v_call: TRBV10-3
d_call: TRBD2
clone_size: NA
j_call: TRBJ2-7
cdr3_nt: TGTGCCATCAGTGAGATGACTAGCGGGAACGAGCAGTACTTC
cdr3_aa: CAISEMTSGNEQYF

v_call: TRBV4-1
d_call: TRBD2
clone_size: NA
j_call: TRBJ2-7
cdr3_nt: TGCGCCAGCAGCCAAGATCTACGGGGTAGCGGGACCTACGAGCAGTACTTC
cdr3_aa: CASSQDLRGSGTYEQYF

v_call: TRBV4-1
d_call: TRBD1
clone_size: NA
j_call: TRBJ2-7
cdr3_nt: TGCGCCAGCAGCCAAGAAATGAGGACAGGCCAGTACTTC
cdr3_aa: CASSQEMRTGQYF

v_call: TRBV30
d_call: TRBD1
clone_size: NA
j_call: TRBJ1-6
cdr3_nt: TGTGCCTGGAGTGTGGGGACAGGGGACTCACCCCTCCACTTT
cdr3_aa: CAWSVGTGDSPLHF

v_call: TRBV9
d_call: NA
clone_size: NA
j_call: TRBJ2-1
cdr3_nt: TGTGCCAGCAGCGGTAGAGCGGACTTAAATGTGGATGAGCAGTTCTTC
cdr3_aa: CASSGRADLNVDEQFF

v_call: TRBV10-1
d_call: NA
clone_size: NA
j_call: TRBJ2-5
cdr3_nt: TGCGCCAGCAGTGCCAATCAAGAGACCCAGTACTTC
cdr3_aa: CASSANQETQYF

v_call: TRBV18
d_call: TRBD1
clone_size: NA
j_call: TRBJ2-3
cdr3_nt: TGTGCCAGCTCACCGGGGACAGATACAGATACGCAGTATTTT
cdr3_aa: CASSPGTDTDTQYF

v_call: TRBV4-1
d_call: TRBD2
clone_size: NA
j_call: TRBJ2-7
cdr3_nt: TGCGCCAGCAGCCCGAGGGAGGGGACCTACGAGCAGTACTTC
cdr3_aa: CASSPREGTYEQYF

v_call: TRBV18
d_call: NA
clone_size: NA
j_call: TRBJ1-2
cdr3_nt: TGTGCCAGCTCACCACCGCGCGCGGAAGCTAACTATGGCTACACCTTC
cdr3_aa: CASSPPRAEANYGYTF

v_call: TRBV6-5
d_call: NA
clone_size: few
j_call: TRBJ2-7
cdr3_nt: TGTGCCAGCAGCTCACAGGTACACTCCTACGAGCAGTACTTC
cdr3_aa: CASSSQVHSYEQYF

v_call: TRBV18
d_call: TRBD1
clone_size: NA
j_call: TRBJ1-2
cdr3_nt: TGTGCCAGCTCAAATGGACAGGGGGGATCCTATGGCTACACCTTC
cdr3_aa: CASSNGQGGSYGYTF

v_call: TRBV9
d_call: TRBD2
clone_size: NA
j_call: TRBJ2-5
cdr3_nt: TGTGCCAGCAGCCCTTCGACTAGCGGGGCACAAGAGACCCAGTACTTC
cdr3_aa: CASSPSTSGAQETQYF

v_call: TRBV9
d_call: TRBD1
clone_size: NA
j_call: TRBJ1-4
cdr3_nt: TGTGCCAGCAGCGACAGGGACAGAATAGGTGAAAAACTGTTTTTT
cdr3_aa: CASSDRDRIGEKLFF

v_call: TRBV7-6
d_call: TRBD2
clone_size: NA
j_call: TRBJ2-1
cdr3_nt: TGTGCCAGCAGCTTAGGAGGAGCGGGAGGCTACAATGAGCAGTTCTTC
cdr3_aa: CASSLGGAGGYNEQFF

v_call: TRBV9
d_call: NA
clone_size: NA
j_call: TRBJ2-1
cdr3_nt: TGTGCCAGCAGCGCTACTACAGGGCTCGATGAGCAGTTCTTC
cdr3_aa: CASSATTGLDEQFF

v_call: TRBV4-1
d_call: NA
clone_size: NA
j_call: TRBJ2-7
cdr3_nt: TGCGCCAGCAGCCAAGACGACGGGAACAGCGACGAGCAGTACTTC
cdr3_aa: CASSQDDGNSDEQYF

v_call: TRBV25-1
d_call: NA
clone_size: NA
j_call: TRBJ1-3
cdr3_nt: TGTGCCAGCAGTTGGGACATAGACTCTGGAAACACCATATATTTT
cdr3_aa: CASSWDIDSGNTIYF

v_call: TRBV9
d_call: TRBD2
clone_size: few
j_call: TRBJ2-7
cdr3_nt: TGTGCCAGCAGCGTAGGCCCCGGGAGGTACGAGCAGTACTTC
cdr3_aa: CASSVGPGRYEQYF

v_call: TRBV5-1
d_call: TRBD2
clone_size: NA
j_call: TRBJ2-3
cdr3_nt: TGCGCCAGCAGCTTGGTTAGCGGGAGGGGGACAGATACGCAGTATTTT
cdr3_aa: CASSLVSGRGTDTQYF

v_call: TRBV2
d_call: TRBD1
clone_size: NA
j_call: TRBJ1-6
cdr3_nt: TGTGCCAGCAGCCCCGGACAGGGACGGACCTATAATTCACCCCTCCACTTT
cdr3_aa: CASSPGQGRTYNSPLHF

v_call: TRBV19
d_call: TRBD2
clone_size: NA
j_call: TRBJ2-7
cdr3_nt: TGTGCCAGCTCAGCGGGAGAGGGCTACGAGCAGTACTTC
cdr3_aa: CASSAGEGYEQYF

v_call: TRBV9
d_call: NA
clone_size: NA
j_call: TRBJ1-1
cdr3_nt: TGTGCCAGCAGCGTAGGCAGGGAAACTGAAGCTTTCTTT
cdr3_aa: CASSVGRETEAFF

v_call: TRBV5-1
d_call: TRBD1
clone_size: NA
j_call: TRBJ2-7
cdr3_nt: TGCGCCAGCAGCCCCTGGCAGGGGGATACCTACGAGCAGTACTTC
cdr3_aa: CASSPWQGDTYEQYF

v_call: TRBV10-1
d_call: NA
clone_size: NA
j_call: TRBJ2-4
cdr3_nt: TGCGCCAGCAGTGAGTCGCCGGTGGGAGGAAACATTCAGTACTTC
cdr3_aa: CASSESPVGGNIQYF

v_call: TRBV25-1
d_call: TRBD1
clone_size: NA
j_call: TRBJ2-5
cdr3_nt: TGTGCCAGCAGGGGGAGGACAGGGCTAGAGACCCAGTACTTC
cdr3_aa: CASRGRTGLETQYF

v_call: TRBV10-1
d_call: TRBD1
clone_size: NA
j_call: TRBJ1-2
cdr3_nt: TGCGCCAGATATAGGGACAGGGACTATGGCTACACCTTC
cdr3_aa: CARYRDRDYGYTF

v_call: TRBV11-2
d_call: NA
clone_size: NA
j_call: TRBJ2-1
cdr3_nt: TGTGCCAGCAGTCTCGACGACGGGTGGTACAATGAGCAGTTCTTC
cdr3_aa: CASSLDDGWYNEQFF

v_call: TRBV5-5
d_call: NA
clone_size: few
j_call: TRBJ1-1
cdr3_nt: TGTGCCAGCAGCTTGGGATATAGGGAGGGCCCCACTGAAGCTTTCTTT
cdr3_aa: CASSLGYREGPTEAFF